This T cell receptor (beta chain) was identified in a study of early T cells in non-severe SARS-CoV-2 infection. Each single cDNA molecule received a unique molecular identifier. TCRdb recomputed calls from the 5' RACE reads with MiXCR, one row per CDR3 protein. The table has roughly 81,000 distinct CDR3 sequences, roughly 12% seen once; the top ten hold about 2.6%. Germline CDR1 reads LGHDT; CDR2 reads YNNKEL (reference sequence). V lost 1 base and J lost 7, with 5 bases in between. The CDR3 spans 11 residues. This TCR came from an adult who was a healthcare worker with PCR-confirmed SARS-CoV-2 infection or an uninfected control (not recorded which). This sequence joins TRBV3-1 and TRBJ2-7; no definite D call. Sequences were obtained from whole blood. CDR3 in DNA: TGTGCCAGCAGCCAAGTGGATGAGCAGTACTTC. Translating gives CASSQVDEQYF.